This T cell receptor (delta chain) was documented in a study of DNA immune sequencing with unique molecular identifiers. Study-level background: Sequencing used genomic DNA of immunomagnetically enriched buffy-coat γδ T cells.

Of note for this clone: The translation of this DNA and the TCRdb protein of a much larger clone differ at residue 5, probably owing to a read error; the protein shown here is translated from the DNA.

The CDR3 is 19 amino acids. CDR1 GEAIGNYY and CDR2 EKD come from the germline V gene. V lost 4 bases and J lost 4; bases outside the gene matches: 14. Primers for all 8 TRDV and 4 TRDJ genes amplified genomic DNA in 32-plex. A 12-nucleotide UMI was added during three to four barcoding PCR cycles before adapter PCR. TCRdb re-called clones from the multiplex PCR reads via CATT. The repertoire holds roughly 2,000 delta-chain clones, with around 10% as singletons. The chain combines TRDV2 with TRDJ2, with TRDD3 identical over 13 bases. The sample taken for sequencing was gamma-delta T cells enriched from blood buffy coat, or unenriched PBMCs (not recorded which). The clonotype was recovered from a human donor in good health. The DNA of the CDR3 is TGTGCCTGTGATCATCTTGGCGGTACTGGGGGATACGCGACAGCACAACTCTTCTTT. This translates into CACDHLGGTGGYATAQLFF.